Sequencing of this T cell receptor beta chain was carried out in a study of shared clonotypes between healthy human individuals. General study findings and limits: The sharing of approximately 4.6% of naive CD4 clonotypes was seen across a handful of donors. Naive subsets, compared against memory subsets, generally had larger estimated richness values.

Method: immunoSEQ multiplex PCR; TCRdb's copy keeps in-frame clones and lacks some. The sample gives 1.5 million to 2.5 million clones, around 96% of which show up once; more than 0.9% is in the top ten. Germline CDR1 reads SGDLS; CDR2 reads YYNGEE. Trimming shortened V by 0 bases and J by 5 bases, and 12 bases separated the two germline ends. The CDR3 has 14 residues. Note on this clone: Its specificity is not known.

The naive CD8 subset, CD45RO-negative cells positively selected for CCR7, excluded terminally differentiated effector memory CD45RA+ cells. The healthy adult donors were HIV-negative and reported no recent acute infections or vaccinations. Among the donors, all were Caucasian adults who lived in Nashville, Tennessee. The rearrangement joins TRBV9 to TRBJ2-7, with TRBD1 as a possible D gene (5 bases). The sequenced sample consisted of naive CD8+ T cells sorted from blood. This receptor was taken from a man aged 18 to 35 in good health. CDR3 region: CASSVDQGGHEQYF. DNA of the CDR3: TGTGCCAGCAGCGTAGATCAGGGTGGCCACGAGCAGTACTTC.